The 16 T cell receptor beta chains below all came from one sample that was sequenced in a study of OX40 agonist ivuxolimab in advanced cancers. Profiling relied on immunoSEQ multiplex PCR, and the TCRdb table lists in-frame clones only, not all of them. The data hold around 58,000 clones, with around 89% observed a single time. This specimen was CD4+ or CD8+ T cells sorted from blood, taken in a trial of the OX40 agonist ivuxolimab. The receptor set was obtained from an adult with an advanced solid tumor such as melanoma, head and neck, liver or kidney cancer.

This clone occurred a few times. This chain joins TRBV4-1 and TRBJ2-7; D ambiguous. The CDR3 runs to 15 residues. The germline V gene encodes CDR1 MGHRA and CDR2 YSYEKL. Trimming removed 3 bases at V and 0 bases at J, with 12 bases between. The CDR3 region has the DNA TGCGCCAGCAGCCAGGACCACAGCTACTCCTACGAGCAGTACTTC. Translation: CASSQDHSYSYEQYF.

V usage is TRBV29-1 and J usage is TRBJ1-1, with D possibly matching TRBD1 (6 bases). V lost 6 bases, J lost 1 base, and 12 bases lay in between. This CDR3 has 13 residues. CDR1 is SQVTM and CDR2 is ANQGSEA in the germline V gene. In DNA form, the CDR3 reads TGCAGCGTAGGACAGTCTGGGAACACTGAAGCTTTCTTT. Protein sequence: CSVGQSGNTEAFF.

The V and J genes are TRBV6-6 and TRBJ1-1; the match to TRBD1 covers 9 bases. Germline V gene sequence: CDR1 MNHNY, CDR2 SVGAGI (reference sequence). The CDR3 has 13 amino acids. V shed 8 bases and J 1 base; nucleotides not matched to a gene: 2. The CDR3 coding sequence is TGTGCCAGCCGGGACAGGGCGAACACTGAAGCTTTCTTT. Translation: CASRDRANTEAFF.

The chain carries TRBV6-1 and TRBJ1-2; possibly TRBD1 for D (6 bases). The CDR3 runs to 15 residues. V shed 7 bases and J shed 4 bases, with 19 bases lying between them. Germline V lookup: CDR1 MNHNS, CDR2 SASEGT. CDR3 coding DNA: TGTGCCAGCACCTATGGGGGAGGGGGGACCTATGGCTACACCTTC. Translating gives CASTYGGGGTYGYTF.

The chain has TRBV7-2 and TRBJ2-5, with D perhaps matching TRBD2 (5 bases). Germline values: CDR1 SGHTA, CDR2 FQGNSA. CDR3 size: 14 residues. Trimming left V 4 bases short and J 5 bases short, with 14 bases between. The CDR3, as DNA: TGTGCCAGCAGCTCCCTATCGGAGCGGGAGACCCAGTACTTC. It yields the protein CASSSLSERETQYF.

This chain connects TRBV7-3 to TRBJ2-3, with TRBD1 matching over 10 bases. CDR1 and CDR2 from the germline V gene are SGHTA and FQGTGA. With 5 bases clipped from V and 8 bases from J, the junction kept 10 bases outside the gene matches. This CDR3 has 15 amino acids. CDR3 bases: TGTGCCAGCAGCCCGGGGACAGGGGCTCTGGGTACGCAGTATTTT. It encodes CASSPGTGALGTQYF.

J is TRBJ1-2 and V is TRBV7-9, with 8 nucleotides matching TRBD1. With V trimmed by 4 bases and J by 4 bases, 8 bases remained unmatched. The CDR3 spans 15 residues. Per germline, CDR1 SEHNR and CDR2 FQNEAQ (reference sequence). CDR3 in DNA: TGTGCCAGCAGCTCCCGGACAGGGATGAGCTATGGCTACACCTTC. Translating gives CASSSRTGMSYGYTF.

The rearrangement links TRBV25-1 to TRBJ2-1; 14 bases match TRBD2. This CDR3 spans 16 amino acids. Germline V gene lookup returns CDR1 MGHDK and CDR2 SYGVNS. V lost 0 bases and J lost 9; bases outside the gene matches: 4. CDR3 amino acids: CASSEYPTSGRGEQFF. The CDR3 DNA reads as TGTGCCAGCAGTGAATACCCGACTAGCGGGAGGGGTGAGCAGTTCTTC. Full variable domain (outside the CDR3, taken from reference TRBV25-1 and TRBJ2-1): EADIYQTPRYLVIGTGKKITLECSQTMGHDKMYWYQQDPGMELHLIHYSYGVNSTEKGDLSSESTVSRIRTEHFPLTLESARPSHTSQYLCASSEYPTSGRGEQFFGPGTRLTVL.

V gene TRBV30 combines with J gene TRBJ2-3, with D possibly TRBD1 on 5 matching bases. V was shortened by 4 bases and J by 3 bases, with 8 bases between the two germline ends. CDR3 length equals 12 residues. CDR1 is GTSNPN and CDR2 is SVGIG in the germline V gene (reference sequence). The CDR3 bases are TGTGCCTGGAAGACAGAGACAGATACGCAGTATTTT. Translation gives CAWKTETDTQYF.

The chain links TRBV5-1 to TRBJ2-1, with TRBD2 matching 12 bases. The CDR3 extends over 16 amino acids. V shed 3 bases and J 15 bases; nucleotides not matched to a gene: 16. CDR1 is SGHRS, CDR2 YFSETQ, per germline. In DNA, the CDR3 is TGCGCCAGCAGCTCCGACAGGGTAGCTAGCGGGAGGGGCCTGTTCTTC. It translates to CASSSDRVASGRGLFF.

This clone was detected only once. V usage is TRBV11-2 and J usage is TRBJ1-2, with 7 bases matching TRBD1. The CDR3 is made up of 15 amino acids. With 5 bases clipped from V and 2 bases from J, the junction kept 8 bases outside the gene matches. Germline values: CDR1 SGHAT, CDR2 FQNNGV. CDR3 nucleotide sequence: TGTGCCAGCAGCCCCTCGACAGGGAACAACTATGGCTACACCTTC. Translated, it gives CASSPSTGNNYGYTF.

The table lists this clone with a count of one. The chain joins TRBV7-6 to TRBJ1-5; TRBD1 agrees at 9 bases. J lost 5 bases, V lost 5 bases, and 1 base had no gene match. The CDR3 spans 13 residues. Looked up from germline, CDR1 is SGHVS and CDR2 is FNYEAQ. CDR3 residues: CASSRQGDQPQHF. The CDR3 nucleotides read TGTGCCAGCAGCCGACAGGGGGATCAGCCCCAGCATTTT.

This sequence joins TRBV19 and TRBJ2-6; the D gene could be TRBD1 or TRBD2 (6 bases each). The germline V gene encodes CDR1 LNHDA and CDR2 SQIVND (reference sequence). The CDR3 runs 17 residues. V lost 1 base to trimming and J lost 1 base, with 11 bases between them. The CDR3 spells CASSIARGPSGANVLTF. The DNA for the CDR3 is TGTGCCAGTAGTATAGCCCGGGGGCCTTCTGGGGCCAACGTCCTGACTTTC.

The rearrangement joins TRBV9 to TRBJ1-3, with TRBD1 matching 12 bases. The junction had 11 bases not matched to a gene; V was cut back by 4 bases and J by 3 bases. Germline CDR1 and CDR2: SGDLS and YYNGEE. The CDR3 is made up of 18 amino acids. The CDR3 loop is CASSPGTGGAGNGNTIYF. CDR3 DNA: TGTGCCAGCAGCCCAGGGACAGGGGGCGCGGGTAATGGAAACACCATATATTTT.

In its sample, this clone was seen a few times. V and J are TRBV19 and TRBJ2-2; D unresolved. The CDR3 length is 13 residues. Between the trimmed V and J ends, which lost 1 base and 6 bases, there was a span of 6 bases. Germline V gives CDR1 LNHDA, CDR2 SQIVND (reference sequence). The CDR3 nucleotides read TGTGCCAGTAGTATAGGGTTTCCCGGGGAGCTGTTTTTT. Translation gives CASSIGFPGELFF.

The rearrangement links TRBV10-3 to TRBJ2-7, with TRBD1 matching over 11 bases. The CDR3 length is 14 residues. Germline V gene sequence: CDR1 ENHRY, CDR2 SYGVKD. Losses at the gene ends were 6 bases for V and 3 bases for J; bases not matched to a gene: 4. The CDR3 coding sequence is TGTGCCATCAGGCTCGGGACAGGGGGCTACGAGCAGTACTTC. Its protein is CAIRLGTGGYEQYF.